The sample holds many counts of the clone carrying this T cell receptor (beta chain). Trimming shortened V by 5 bases and J by 1 base, and 14 bases separated the two germline ends. The CDR3 spans 14 residues. CDR1 is SQVTM, CDR2 ANQGSEA, per germline. This specimen comes from a study of neurological immune-mediated disorders. Time point here: longitudinal time-point 1 (baseline). TCRdb recomputed calls from the 5' RACE reads with MiXCR, one row per CDR3 protein. The table includes about 57,000 distinct CDR3 sequences, around 10% detected once. The sample comprised PBMCs. The receptor comes from a male donor with HTLV-1-associated myelopathy (HAM/TSP). The V and J genes are TRBV29-1 and TRBJ1-1; D is unresolved. CDR3 amino acids: CSVSGLSGNTEAFF. CDR3 DNA: TGCAGCGTTAGTGGCCTCTCAGGGAACACTGAAGCTTTCTTT.